The present TCR beta chain was sequenced within a study of vaccination effects on CD4 cells after COVID-19. Isolation of CD4+ T cells took place after 10 days of culture. Germline loops: CDR1 LNHDA, CDR2 SQIVND (reference sequence). This CDR3 has 14 amino acids. Trimming left V 4 bases short and J 6 bases short, with 15 bases between. Turning to this clone: Its target is unknown.

Study results and limitations: Late after vaccination, infection- and vaccine-induced clones showed marked clonal contraction.

Libraries were prepared by immunoSEQ multiplex PCR; TCRdb keeps only in-frame clonotypes and omits some of them. Here the sample spans tens of thousands of clones, roughly 80% being singletons. This specimen consisted of CD4+ T cells from PBMCs cultured without peptide, obtained before COVID-19 vaccination. This TCR derives from a human donor who had a prior SARS-CoV-2 infection. The J gene is TRBJ2-5, the V gene TRBV19; D might be TRBD2 (6 bases). The DNA for the CDR3 is TGTGCCAGTAGTAAGTCGGGAGTGGAGAAGACCCAGTACTTC. Residues: CASSKSGVEKTQYF. Using reference TRBV19 and TRBJ2-5 for the parts outside the CDR3, the full variable domain is DGGITQSPKYLFRKEGQNVTLSCEQNLNHDAMYWYRQDPGQGLRLIYYSQIVNDFQKGDIAEGYSVSREKKESFPLTVTSAQKNPTAFYLCASSKSGVEKTQYFGPGTRLLVL.